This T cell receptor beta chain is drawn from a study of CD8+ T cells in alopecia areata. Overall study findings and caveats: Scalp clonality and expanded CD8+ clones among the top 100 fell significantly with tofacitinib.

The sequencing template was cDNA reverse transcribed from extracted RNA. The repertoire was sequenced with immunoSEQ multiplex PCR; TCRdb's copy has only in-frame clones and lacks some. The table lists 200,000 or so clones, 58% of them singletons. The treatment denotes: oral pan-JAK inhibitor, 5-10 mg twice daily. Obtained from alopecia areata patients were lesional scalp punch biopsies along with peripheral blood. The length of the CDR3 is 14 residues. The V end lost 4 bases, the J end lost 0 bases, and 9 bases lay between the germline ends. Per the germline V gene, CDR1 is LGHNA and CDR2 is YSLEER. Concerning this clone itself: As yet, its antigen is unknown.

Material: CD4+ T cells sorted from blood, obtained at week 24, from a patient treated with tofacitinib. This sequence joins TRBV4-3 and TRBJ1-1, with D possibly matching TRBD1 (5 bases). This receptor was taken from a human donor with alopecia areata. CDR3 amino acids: CASSPDSVNTEAFF. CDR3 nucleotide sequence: TGCGCCAGCAGCCCTGACAGTGTGAACACTGAAGCTTTCTTT.